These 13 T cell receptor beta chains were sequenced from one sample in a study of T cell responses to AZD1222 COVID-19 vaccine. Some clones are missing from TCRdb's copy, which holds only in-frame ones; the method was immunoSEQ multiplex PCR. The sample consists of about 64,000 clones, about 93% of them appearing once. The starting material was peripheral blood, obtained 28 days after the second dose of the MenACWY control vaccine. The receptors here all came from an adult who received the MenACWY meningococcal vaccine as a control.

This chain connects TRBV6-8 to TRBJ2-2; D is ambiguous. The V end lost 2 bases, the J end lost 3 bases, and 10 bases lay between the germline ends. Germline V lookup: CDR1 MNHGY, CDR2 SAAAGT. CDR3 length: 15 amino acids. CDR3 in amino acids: CASSYPKKYTGELFF. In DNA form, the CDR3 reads TGTGCCAGCAGTTACCCGAAAAAGTACACCGGGGAGCTGTTTTTT.

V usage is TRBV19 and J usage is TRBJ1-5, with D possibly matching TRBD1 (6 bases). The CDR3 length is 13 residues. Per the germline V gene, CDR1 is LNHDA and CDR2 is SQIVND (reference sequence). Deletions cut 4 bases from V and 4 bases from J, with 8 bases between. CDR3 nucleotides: TGTGCCAGTAGTAACAGGGTGAATCAGCCCCAGCATTTT. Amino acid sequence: CASSNRVNQPQHF.

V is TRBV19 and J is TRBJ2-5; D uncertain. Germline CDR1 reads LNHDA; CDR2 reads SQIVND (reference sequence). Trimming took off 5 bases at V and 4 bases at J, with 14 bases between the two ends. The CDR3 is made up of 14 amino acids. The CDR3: CASSAPTPGETQYF. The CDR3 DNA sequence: TGTGCCAGTAGTGCCCCGACACCCGGAGAGACCCAGTACTTC.

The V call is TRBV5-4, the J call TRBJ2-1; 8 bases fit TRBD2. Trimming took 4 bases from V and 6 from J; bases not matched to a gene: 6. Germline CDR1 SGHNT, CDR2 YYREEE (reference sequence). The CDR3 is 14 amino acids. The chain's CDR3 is CASSTSGTLNEQFF. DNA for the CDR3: TGTGCCAGCAGCACTAGCGGCACACTCAATGAGCAGTTCTTC.

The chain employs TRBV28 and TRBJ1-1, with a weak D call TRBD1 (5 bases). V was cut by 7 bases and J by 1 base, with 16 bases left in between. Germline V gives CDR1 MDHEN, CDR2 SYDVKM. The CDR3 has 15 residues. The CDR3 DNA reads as TGTGCCAGCACGGACGCCCTCGGGACGAACACTGAAGCTTTCTTT. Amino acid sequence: CASTDALGTNTEAFF.

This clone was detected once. CDR3 protein: CASSPGGGTQYF. Here the CDR3 DNA reads TGTGCCAGCAGCCCCGGGGGGGGGACCCAGTACTTC. This chain uses TRBV4-2 with TRBJ2-5; 8 bases are shared with TRBD2. Trimming cost V 4 bases and J 7 bases; bases outside gene matches: 2. The CDR3 sequence is 12 residues long. Germline CDR1 reads LGHNA; CDR2 reads YNFKEQ.

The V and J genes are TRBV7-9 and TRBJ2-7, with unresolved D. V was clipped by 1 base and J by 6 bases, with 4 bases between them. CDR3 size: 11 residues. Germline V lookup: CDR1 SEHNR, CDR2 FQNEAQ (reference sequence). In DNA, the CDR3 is TGTGCCAGCAGCTTAGACTTCGAGCAGTACTTC. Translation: CASSLDFEQYF.

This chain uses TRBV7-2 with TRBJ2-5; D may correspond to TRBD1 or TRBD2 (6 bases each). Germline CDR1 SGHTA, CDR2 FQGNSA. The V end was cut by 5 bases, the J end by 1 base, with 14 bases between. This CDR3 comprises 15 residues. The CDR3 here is CASSQGGISQETQYF. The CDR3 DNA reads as TGTGCCAGCAGCCAAGGGGGGATCAGCCAAGAGACCCAGTACTTC.

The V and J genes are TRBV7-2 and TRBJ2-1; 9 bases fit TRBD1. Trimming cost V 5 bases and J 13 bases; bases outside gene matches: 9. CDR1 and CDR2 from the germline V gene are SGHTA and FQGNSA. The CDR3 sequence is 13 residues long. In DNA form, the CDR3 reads TGTGCCAGCAGCCCGGGACAGGGACCGTATCAGTTCTTC. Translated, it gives CASSPGQGPYQFF.

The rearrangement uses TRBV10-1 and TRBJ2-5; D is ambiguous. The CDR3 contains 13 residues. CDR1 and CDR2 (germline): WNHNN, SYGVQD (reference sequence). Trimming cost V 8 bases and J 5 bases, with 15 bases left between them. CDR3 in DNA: TGCGCCAGCCAAGGCGGTACCGGGGAGACCCAGTACTTC. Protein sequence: CASQGGTGETQYF.

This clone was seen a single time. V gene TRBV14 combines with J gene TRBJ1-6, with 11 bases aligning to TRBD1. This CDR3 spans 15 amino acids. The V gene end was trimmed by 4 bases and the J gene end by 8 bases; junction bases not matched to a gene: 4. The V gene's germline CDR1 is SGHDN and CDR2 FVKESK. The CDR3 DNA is TGTGCCAGCAGCCGGACAGGGGGCCGTGATTCACCCCTCCACTTT. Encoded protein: CASSRTGGRDSPLHF.

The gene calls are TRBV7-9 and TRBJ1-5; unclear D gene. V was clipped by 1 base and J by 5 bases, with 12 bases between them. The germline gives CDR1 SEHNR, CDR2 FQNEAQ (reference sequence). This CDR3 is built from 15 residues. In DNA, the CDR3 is TGTGCCAGCAGCTTAGGTACAGAACGCGATCAGCCCCAGCATTTT. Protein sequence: CASSLGTERDQPQHF.

CDR3 loop: CASSESLAGHNEQFF. The CDR3 region has the DNA TGTGCCAGCAGTGAATCGCTAGCGGGACACAATGAGCAGTTCTTC. J is TRBJ2-1 and V is TRBV25-1; 9 bases line up with TRBD2. Germline trimming cut 1 base from V and 5 bases from J; bases unmatched to any gene: 3. This CDR3 has 15 amino acids. Germline assignment: CDR1 MGHDK and CDR2 SYGVNS.